The entry that follows covers one TCR beta chain sequence. Its target is not known. This entry is derived from a study of blood T cells in healthy people across ages. Through a sample-barcoded 5' primer and a J-beta primer mix, a second PCR was run for 7 to 11 cycles. MiXCR, run by TCRdb on the 5' RACE reads, gives a single entry per CDR3 protein. This table has over a million distinct CDR3 sequences, under 55% appearing once. Study-level results: Unknown donor CMV status possibly confounded expanded clonotype changes. The long-lived group displayed more naive CD4+ cells, plus higher diversity, than the aged donors did.

Germline V CDR1 and CDR2: LGHNA, YNFKEQ. This CDR3 is built from 14 residues. Trimming pared 0 bases from V and 3 bases from J, leaving 8 bases between. V usage is TRBV4-2 and J usage is TRBJ2-5; tentative D call: TRBD2 (6 bases). Sequenced sample: blood. The source is a woman aged 55-70 years in good health. The CDR3 DNA reads as TGTGCCAGCAGCCAAGAGGGAGGCGAAGAGACCCAGTACTTC. This translates into CASSQEGGEETQYF.